This TCR beta chain is from a study of tumor-infiltrating lymphocytes in primary liver carcinoma. Study in general: Ages ranged from 30 to 69, with HCC or mixed HCC-cholangiocarcinoma. All lesions had stage T1-T3 N0M0 and roughly 4.2 to 10 cm widths.

Germline DNA was also extracted, while the blood RNA originated from unsorted whole blood. Regarding the study as a whole: Tumor top-250-clone fractions significantly exceeded those of blood (p = 0.039). Comparison of CD4+ and CD8+ repertoires was precluded by bulk unsorted samples.

The germline V gene has CDR1 MGHRA and CDR2 YSYEKL. Trimming shortened V by 0 bases and J by 1 base, and 6 bases separated the two germline ends. This CDR3 is built from 14 residues. Starting material of about 450 ng total RNA yielded TCR beta cDNA via a constant-region primer. ARM-PCR was slightly modified, and three nested multiplex PCR rounds with it gave rise to the TCR beta libraries. The first two PCR rounds, roughly 11 cycles each, used TRBV1-TRBV30 forward primers and a C-beta reverse primer. Each CDR3 protein is one row after TCRdb ran MiXCR on the multiplex PCR reads. Here the sample spans fewer than 350,000 distinct CDR3 sequences, approximately 64% being singletons. In this sample, this clonotype turned up many times. Its antigen is unknown.

Sequencing was done on a sample of peripheral blood. This clonotype was obtained from a man aged 35 to 55 with primary liver carcinoma and hepatitis B virus infection. The chain uses TRBV4-1 and TRBJ1-1; no definite D call. The CDR3 region is CASSQDLRNTEAFF. CDR3 nucleotide sequence: TGCGCCAGCAGCCAAGATTTGAGGAACACTGAAGCTTTCTTT.